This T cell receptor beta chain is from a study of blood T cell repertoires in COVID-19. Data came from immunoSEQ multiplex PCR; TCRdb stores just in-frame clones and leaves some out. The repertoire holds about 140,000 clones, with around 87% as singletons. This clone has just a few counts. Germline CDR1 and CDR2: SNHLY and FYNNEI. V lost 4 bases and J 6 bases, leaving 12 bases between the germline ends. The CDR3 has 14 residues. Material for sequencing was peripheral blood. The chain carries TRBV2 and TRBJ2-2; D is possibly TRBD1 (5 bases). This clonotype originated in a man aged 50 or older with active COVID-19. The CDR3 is CASSVGAGSGELFF. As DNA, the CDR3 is TGTGCCAGCAGTGTAGGGGCTGGCTCCGGGGAGCTGTTTTTT.